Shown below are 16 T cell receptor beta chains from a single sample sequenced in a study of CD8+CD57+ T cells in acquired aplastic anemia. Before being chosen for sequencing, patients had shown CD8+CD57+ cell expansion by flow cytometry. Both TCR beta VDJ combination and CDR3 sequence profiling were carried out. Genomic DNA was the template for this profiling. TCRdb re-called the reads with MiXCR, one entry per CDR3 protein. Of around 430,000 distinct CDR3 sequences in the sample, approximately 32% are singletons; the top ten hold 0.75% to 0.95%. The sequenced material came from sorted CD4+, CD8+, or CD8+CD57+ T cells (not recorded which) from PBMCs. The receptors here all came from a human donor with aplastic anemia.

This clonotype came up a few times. The CDR3 spells CASRTGLGDTEAFF. In DNA form, the CDR3 reads TGTGCCAGCAGGACGGGCCTCGGGGACACTGAAGCTTTCTTT. The chain has TRBV12-3 or TRBV12-4 and TRBJ1-1; D is ambiguous. V lost 6 bases and J lost 3, with 14 bases in between. This CDR3 is built from 14 residues.

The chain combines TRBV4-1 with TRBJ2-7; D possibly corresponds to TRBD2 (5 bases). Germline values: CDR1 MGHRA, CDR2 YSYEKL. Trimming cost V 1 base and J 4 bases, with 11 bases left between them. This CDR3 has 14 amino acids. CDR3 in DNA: TGCGCCAGCAGCCAAGCTTTTTCGGGATACGAGCAGTACTTC. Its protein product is CASSQAFSGYEQYF.

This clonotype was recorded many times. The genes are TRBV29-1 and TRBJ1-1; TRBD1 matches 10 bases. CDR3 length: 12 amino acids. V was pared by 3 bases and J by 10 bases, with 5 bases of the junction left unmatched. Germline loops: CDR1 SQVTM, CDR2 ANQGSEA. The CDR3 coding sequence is TGCAGCGTTGATAGACAGGGGGCGGGAGCTTTCTTT. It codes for CSVDRQGAGAFF.

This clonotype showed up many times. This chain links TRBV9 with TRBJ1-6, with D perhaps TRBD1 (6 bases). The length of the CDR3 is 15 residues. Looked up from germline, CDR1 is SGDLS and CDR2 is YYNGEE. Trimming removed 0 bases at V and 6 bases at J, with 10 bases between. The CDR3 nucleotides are TGTGCCAGCAGCGTAGAGGACAGCCTTAATTCACCCCTCCACTTT. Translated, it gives CASSVEDSLNSPLHF.

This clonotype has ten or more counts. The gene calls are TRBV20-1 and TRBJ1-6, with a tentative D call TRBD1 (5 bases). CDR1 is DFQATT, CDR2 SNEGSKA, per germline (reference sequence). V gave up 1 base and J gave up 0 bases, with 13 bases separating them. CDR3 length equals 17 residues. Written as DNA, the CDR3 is TGCAGTGCTAGAGTCGGGGGAGGCAGCTCCTATAATTCACCCCTCCACTTT. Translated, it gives CSARVGGGSSYNSPLHF.

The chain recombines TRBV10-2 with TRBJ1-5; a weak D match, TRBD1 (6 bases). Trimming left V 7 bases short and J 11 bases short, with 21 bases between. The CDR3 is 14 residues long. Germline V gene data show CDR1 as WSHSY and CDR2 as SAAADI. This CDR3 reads CASNGQTLGETQHF. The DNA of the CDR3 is TGCGCCAGCAATGGACAGACACTAGGGGAGACCCAGCATTTT.

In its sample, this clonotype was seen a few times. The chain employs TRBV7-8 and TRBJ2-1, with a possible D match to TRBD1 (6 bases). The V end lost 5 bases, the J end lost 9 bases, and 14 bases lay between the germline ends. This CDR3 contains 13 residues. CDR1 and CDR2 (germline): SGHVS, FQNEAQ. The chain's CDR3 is CASSPRGGGEQFF. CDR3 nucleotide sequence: TGTGCCAGCAGCCCTCGAGGGGGTGGTGAGCAGTTCTTC.

The CDR3 DNA sequence: TGCGCCAGCAGCTTGTCACAGTTAGCTGGGGCCAACGTCCTGACTTTC. Its translation is CASSLSQLAGANVLTF. The chain couples TRBV5-1 to TRBJ2-6; D unresolved. Trimming stripped 1 base from V and 2 bases from J, with 10 bases between. Germline V CDR1 and CDR2: SGHRS, YFSETQ. This CDR3 region has 16 residues.

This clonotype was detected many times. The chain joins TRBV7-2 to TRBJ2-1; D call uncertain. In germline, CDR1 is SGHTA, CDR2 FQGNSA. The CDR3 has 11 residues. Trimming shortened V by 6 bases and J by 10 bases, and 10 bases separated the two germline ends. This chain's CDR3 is CASSSFREQFF. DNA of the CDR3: TGTGCCAGCAGTTCTTTCCGGGAGCAGTTCTTC.

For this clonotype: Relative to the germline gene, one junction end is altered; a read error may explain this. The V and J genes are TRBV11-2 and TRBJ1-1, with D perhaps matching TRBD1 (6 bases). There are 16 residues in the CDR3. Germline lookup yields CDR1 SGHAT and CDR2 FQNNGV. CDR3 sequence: CASSRRTGGRVTEASF. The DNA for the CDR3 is TGTGCCAGTAGTCGTCGCACTGGGGGGCGGGTCACTGAAGCTTCCTTT.

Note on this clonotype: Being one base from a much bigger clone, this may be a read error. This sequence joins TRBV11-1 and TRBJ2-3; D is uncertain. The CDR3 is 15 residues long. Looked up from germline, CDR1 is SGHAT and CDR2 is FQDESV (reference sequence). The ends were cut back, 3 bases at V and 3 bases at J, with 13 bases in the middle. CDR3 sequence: CASSFGLGKTDTQYF. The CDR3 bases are TGTGCCAGCAGCTTTGGGCTGGGGAAGACAGATACGCAGTATTTT.

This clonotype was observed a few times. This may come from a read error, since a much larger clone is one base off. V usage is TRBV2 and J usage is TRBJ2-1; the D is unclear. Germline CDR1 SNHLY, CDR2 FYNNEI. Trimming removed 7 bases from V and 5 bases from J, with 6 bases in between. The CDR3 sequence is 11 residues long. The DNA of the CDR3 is TGTGCCAGCATTCGGGACAATGAGCAGTTCTTC. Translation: CASIRDNEQFF. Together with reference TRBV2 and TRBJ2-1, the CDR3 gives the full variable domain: EPEVTQTPSHQVTQMGQEVILRCVPISNHLYFYWYRQILGQKVEFLVSFYNNEISEKSEIFDDQFSVERPDGSNFTLKIRSTKLEDSAMYFCASIRDNEQFFGPGTRLTVL.

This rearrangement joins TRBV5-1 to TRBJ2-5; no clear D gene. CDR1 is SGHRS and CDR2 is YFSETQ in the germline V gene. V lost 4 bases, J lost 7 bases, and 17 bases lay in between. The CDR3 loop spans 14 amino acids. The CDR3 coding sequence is TGCGCCAGCAGCCTGTCTAATGGGGAAGGGACCCAGTACTTC. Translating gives CASSLSNGEGTQYF.

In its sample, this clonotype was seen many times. The CDR3 here is CASSSEVGTEAFF. The CDR3 DNA reads as TGTGCCAGCAGCTCGGAGGTTGGTACTGAAGCTTTCTTT. This chain links TRBV7-3 with TRBJ1-1, with unresolved D. The CDR3 covers 13 residues. The V end lost 4 bases, the J end lost 5 bases, and 11 bases lay between the germline ends. Germline CDR1 SGHTA, CDR2 FQGTGA.

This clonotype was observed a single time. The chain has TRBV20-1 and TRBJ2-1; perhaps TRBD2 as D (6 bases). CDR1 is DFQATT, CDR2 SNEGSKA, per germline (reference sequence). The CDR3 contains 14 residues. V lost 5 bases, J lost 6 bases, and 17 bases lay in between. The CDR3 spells CSAPGTRNGNEQFF. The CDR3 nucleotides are TGCAGTGCTCCCGGGACTCGAAACGGCAATGAGCAGTTCTTC.

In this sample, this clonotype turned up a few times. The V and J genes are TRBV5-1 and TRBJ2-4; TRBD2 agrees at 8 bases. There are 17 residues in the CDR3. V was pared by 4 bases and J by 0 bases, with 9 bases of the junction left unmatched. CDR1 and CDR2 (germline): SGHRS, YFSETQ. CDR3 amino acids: CASSTDTSGLAKNIQYF. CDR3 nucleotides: TGCGCCAGCAGCACCGACACTAGCGGACTAGCCAAAAACATTCAGTACTTC.